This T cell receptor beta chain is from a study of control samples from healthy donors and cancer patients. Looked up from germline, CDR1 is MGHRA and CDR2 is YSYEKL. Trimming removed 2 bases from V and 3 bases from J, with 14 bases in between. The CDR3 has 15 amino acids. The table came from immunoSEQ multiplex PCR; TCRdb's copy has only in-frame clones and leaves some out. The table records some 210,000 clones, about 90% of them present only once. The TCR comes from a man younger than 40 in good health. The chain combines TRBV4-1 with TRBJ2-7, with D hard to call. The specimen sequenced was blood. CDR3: CASSQSVSLGYEQYF. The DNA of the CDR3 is TGCGCCAGCAGCCAATCGGTGAGCCTGGGCTACGAGCAGTACTTC.